This passage covers 26 T cell receptor beta chains from one sample sequenced in a study of breast tumors, draining lymph nodes, adjacent tissues. Breast cancer patients provided tissue from their axillary draining lymph nodes. MiXCR, run by TCRdb on the multiplex PCR reads, gives a single entry per CDR3 protein. Found here are more than 200,000 distinct CDR3 sequences, roughly 32% of them singletons; the top ten hold 1.2% to 1.5%. Sequencing used axillary lymph node tissue. Receptor source: a female donor with breast cancer. Some clones in this sample may be carry-over from other donors' samples.

This chain uses TRBV20-1 with TRBJ2-3; tentative D call: TRBD2 (7 bases). V gave up 8 bases and J gave up 6 bases, with 27 bases separating them. The CDR3 consists of 16 residues. Per germline, CDR1 DFQATT and CDR2 SNEGSKA (reference sequence). In DNA, the CDR3 is TGCAGTTACCGGGCGGGAGCACTAAAGGGGGTGGATACGCAGTATTTT. Its protein is CSYRAGALKGVDTQYF.

This clonotype was observed many times. The rearrangement joins TRBV5-8 to TRBJ2-6; 8 bases align to TRBD1. Germline V gene lookup returns CDR1 SGHTS and CDR2 YDEGEE. The V and J ends lost 4 bases and 0 bases, in that order; junction bases with no gene match: 3. The CDR3 runs to 16 residues. The CDR3 DNA reads TGTGCCAGCAGCGGACAGGGAAGCTCTGGGGCCAACGTCCTGACTTTC. It is translated as CASSGQGSSGANVLTF. Looking up the rest from reference TRBV5-8 and TRBJ2-6 gives the full variable domain: EAGVTQSPTHLIKTRGQQATLRCSPISGHTSVYWYQQALGLGLQFLLWYDEGEERNRGNFPPRFSGRQFPNYSSELNVNALELEDSALYLCASSGQGSSGANVLTFGAGSRLTVL.

This clonotype was seen repeatedly, ten times or more. The V gene is TRBV11-3, the J gene TRBJ2-2; D call uncertain. Trimming took 5 bases from V and 2 from J, leaving 9 bases between them. The germline CDR1 and CDR2 sequences are SGHNT and YENEEA. This CDR3 is 14 amino acids long. The CDR3 nucleotides are TGTGCCAGCAGCCAGAAGCGAAACACCGGGGAGCTGTTTTTT. Protein product: CASSQKRNTGELFF.

This clonotype appeared a few times. A clone one base away is much larger, so this may be a read error. The chain has TRBV5-4 and TRBJ2-5; 11 bases agree with TRBD2. The V gene's germline CDR1 is SGHNT and CDR2 YYREEE (reference sequence). This CDR3 is built from 13 residues. J gave up 4 bases and V 10 bases, and 6 bases lay outside the gene matches. Written as DNA, the CDR3 is TGTGCCGGCTCACTAGCGGGAGTAGAGACCCAGTACTTC. Translated, it gives CAGSLAGVETQYF.

The sample holds many counts of this clonotype. The chain uses TRBV20-1 and TRBJ2-5, with TRBD2 matching over 7 bases. Unmatched junction bases numbered 0, after V lost 3 bases and J lost 5 bases. The CDR3 extends over 11 amino acids. Germline CDR1 DFQATT, CDR2 SNEGSKA (reference sequence). CDR3 DNA: TGCAGTGCTAGCGGGAGGGAGACCCAGTACTTC. This gives the protein CSASGRETQYF.

This clonotype was detected ten times or more. The genes are TRBV9 and TRBJ2-7; 9 positions agree with TRBD1. The CDR3 is 15 residues long. The germline V gene encodes CDR1 SGDLS and CDR2 YYNGEE. V trimming: 3 bases; J trimming: 0 bases; junction bases outside the gene matches: 4. The CDR3 sequence is CASSARTGASYEQYF. CDR3 nucleotide sequence: TGTGCCAGCAGCGCGCGGACAGGGGCCTCCTACGAGCAGTACTTC. The full variable domain, in which reference TRBV9 and TRBJ2-7 provide the parts outside the CDR3, is DSGVTQTPKHLITATGQRVTLRCSPRSGDLSVYWYQQSLDQGLQFLIQYYNGEERAKGNILERFSAQQFPDLHSELNLSSLELGDSALYFCASSARTGASYEQYFGPGTRLTVT.

This clonotype has ten or more counts. This chain links TRBV19 with TRBJ1-5; TRBD1 might be the D (5 bases). CDR1 is LNHDA, CDR2 SQIVND, per germline (reference sequence). The CDR3 spans 15 residues. V was clipped by 4 bases and J by 1 base, with 11 bases between them. The CDR3 loop is CASSTSEGSNQPQHF. For the CDR3, the DNA is TGTGCCAGTAGTACTTCCGAGGGGAGCAATCAGCCCCAGCATTTT.

This rearrangement joins TRBV13 to TRBJ1-1; 9 nucleotides line up with TRBD1. Germline values: CDR1 PRHDT, CDR2 FYEKMQ (reference sequence). V was clipped by 5 bases and J by 3 bases; unmatched bases: 4. CDR3 size: 14 residues. CDR3 amino acids: CASSIRDRDTEAFF. CDR3 coding DNA: TGTGCCAGCAGCATCCGGGACAGGGACACTGAAGCTTTCTTT.

This chain connects TRBV5-5 to TRBJ2-7; no clear D gene. Deletions cut 1 base from V and 0 bases from J, with 8 bases between. CDR3 size: 14 residues. Germline-derived CDR1 and CDR2 are SGHKS and YYEKEE (reference sequence). CDR3 in DNA: TGTGCCAGCAGCTTGTATCCGTCCTCCTACGAGCAGTACTTC. Protein: CASSLYPSSYEQYF.

This clonotype was recorded many times. This chain joins TRBV29-1 and TRBJ2-7; D is unclear. Trimming took 3 bases from V and 5 from J, leaving 17 bases between them. Germline V gene data show CDR1 as SQVTM and CDR2 as ANQGSEA. CDR3 length: 14 residues. CDR3 DNA sequence: TGCAGCGTTGACGTCGGCAGTGGGTACAACGAGCAGTACTTC. This translates into CSVDVGSGYNEQYF.

With regard to this clonotype: The CDR3 ends on some other residue instead of the conserved phenylalanine or tryptophan, so this is likely a read error. The rearrangement uses TRBV6-5 and TRBJ2-7; the match to TRBD1 covers 7 bases. The CDR3 covers 13 residues. J was trimmed by 2 bases and V by 5 bases; bases with no gene match: 3. Per germline, CDR1 MNHEY and CDR2 SVGAGI. CDR3: CASSPGTAYEQYL. The CDR3 coding sequence is TGTGCCAGCAGTCCCGGGACAGCCTACGAGCAGTACCTC.

In this sample, this clonotype turned up many times. The CDR3 nucleotides read TGTGCCAGCAGCCTTCTGACTAGCGGGGCCTTCACAGATACGCAGTATTTT. Encoded protein: CASSLLTSGAFTDTQYF. This chain joins TRBV16 and TRBJ2-3, with 11 bases lining up with TRBD2. CDR3 length: 17 amino acids. CDR1 KGHSY and CDR2 FQNENV come from the germline V gene. Unmatched junction bases numbered 8, after V lost 4 bases and J lost 2 bases. Filled out from reference TRBV16 and TRBJ2-3, the complete variable domain reads GEEVAQTPKHLVRGEGQKAKLYCAPIKGHSYVFWYQQVLKNEFKFLISFQNENVFDETGMPKERFSAKCLPNSPCSLEIQATKLEDSAVYFCASSLLTSGAFTDTQYFGPGTRLTVL.

This clonotype was found many times. V gene TRBV7-9 combines with J gene TRBJ2-3; unclear D gene. The CDR3 sequence is 13 residues long. The germline V and J ends were trimmed by 1 base and 2 bases, with 4 bases remaining between them. The germline gives CDR1 SEHNR, CDR2 FQNEAQ (reference sequence). The CDR3 DNA follows: TGTGCCAGCAGCTTAGAGTACACAGATACGCAGTATTTT. This gives the protein CASSLEYTDTQYF.

This clonotype was found a few times. Being one base from a much bigger clone, this may be a read error. The CDR3 does not end in the conserved phenylalanine or tryptophan, so this is likely a read error. The genes are TRBV7-2 and TRBJ2-4, with D unclear. V lost 5 bases and J 0 bases, leaving 8 bases between the germline ends. The CDR3 covers 14 residues. The germline CDR1 and CDR2 sequences are SGHTA and FQGNSA. The chain's CDR3 is CASSRELAKNIQYL. The CDR3 DNA is TGTGCCAGCAGCAGAGAACTAGCCAAAAACATTCAGTACCTC.

This clonotype occurred many times. V is TRBV30 and J is TRBJ2-7, with 7 nucleotides matching TRBD1. The germline V gene has CDR1 GTSNPN and CDR2 SVGIG (reference sequence). The V segment lost 0 bases and the J segment 6 bases; nucleotides outside the gene matches: 2. The CDR3 totals 12 residues. This chain's CDR3 is CAWSVHRGEQYF. In DNA, the CDR3 is TGTGCCTGGAGTGTCCACAGGGGCGAGCAGTACTTC.

This clonotype was counted at least ten times. The chain links TRBV20-1 to TRBJ1-2; D uncertain. Germline-derived CDR1 and CDR2 are DFQATT and SNEGSKA (reference sequence). The length of the CDR3 is 14 residues. V was trimmed by 0 bases and J by 4 bases, leaving 12 bases between them. The CDR3 reads CSAREGRASYGYTF. CDR3 nucleotide sequence: TGCAGTGCTAGAGAAGGTCGAGCCAGCTATGGCTACACCTTC.

In its sample, this clonotype was seen many times. The gene calls are TRBV19 and TRBJ2-4; 8 bases fit TRBD1. Per germline, CDR1 LNHDA and CDR2 SQIVND (reference sequence). Germline trimming cut 3 bases from V and 7 bases from J; bases unmatched to any gene: 11. The CDR3 is made up of 16 amino acids. CDR3 loop: CASSISSGTGGNIQYF. CDR3 sequence (DNA): TGTGCCAGTAGTATCTCCTCCGGGACAGGAGGGAACATTCAGTACTTC.

This clonotype was counted ten times or more. This chain joins TRBV19 and TRBJ2-1; weak D call: TRBD2 (6 bases). The CDR3 loop spans 14 amino acids. Germline loops: CDR1 LNHDA, CDR2 SQIVND (reference sequence). Trimming removed 5 bases at V and 2 bases at J, with 10 bases between. The CDR3 region has the DNA TGTGCCAGTAGTGTTCGGGAGACCTACAATGAGCAGTTCTTC. Translated, it gives CASSVRETYNEQFF.

This clonotype was seen a single time. This chain links TRBV29-1 with TRBJ2-5; the D is unclear. V lost 4 bases and J lost 5, with 8 bases in between. Per germline, CDR1 SQVTM and CDR2 ANQGSEA. The CDR3 is made up of 11 amino acids. Written as DNA, the CDR3 is TGCAGCGTTGGGGGTCAGGAGACCCAGTACTTC. Its protein product is CSVGGQETQYF.

This clonotype was seen repeatedly, ten times or more. The rearrangement joins TRBV28 to TRBJ1-2; no clear D. This CDR3 comprises 13 residues. Trimming shortened V by 6 bases and J by 0 bases, and 8 bases separated the two germline ends. Germline CDR1 MDHEN, CDR2 SYDVKM. The CDR3 is CASRHATNYGYTF. For the CDR3, the DNA is TGTGCCAGCAGACACGCTACTAACTATGGCTACACCTTC.

This clonotype was detected only once. At one end the junction does not follow the germline gene, possibly because of a read error. The chain has TRBV7-3 and TRBJ1-1; tentatively, D is TRBD1 (5 bases). The CDR3 is 15 amino acids. In germline, CDR1 is SGHTA, CDR2 FQGTGA. Here the CDR3 DNA reads TGTGCCAGCAGCTCCCAGGGAGCGGTGAACGCTGAAGCTTTCTTT. Its protein product is CASSSQGAVNAEAFF.

This sequence joins TRBV7-2 and TRBJ2-3, with D maybe TRBD1 (6 bases). The CDR3 has 14 amino acids. Trimming shortened V by 5 bases and J by 3 bases, and 12 bases separated the two germline ends. The V gene's germline CDR1 is SGHTA and CDR2 FQGNSA. The CDR3 sequence: CASSPDRRTDTQYF. The CDR3 DNA sequence: TGTGCCAGCAGCCCCGACAGGAGAACAGATACGCAGTATTTT.

Ten or more counts support this clonotype. The gene calls are TRBV19 and TRBJ1-2; D unclear. This CDR3 region has 15 residues. Looked up from germline, CDR1 is LNHDA and CDR2 is SQIVND (reference sequence). Trimming took off 0 bases at V and 3 bases at J, with 11 bases between the two ends. CDR3 DNA: TGTGCCAGTAGTATAGATCATTCTTCACACTATGGCTACACCTTC. This sequence encodes CASSIDHSSHYGYTF.

The table lists this clonotype with many counts. The J gene is TRBJ2-7, the V gene TRBV29-1, with 10 bases aligning to TRBD2. CDR1 is SQVTM, CDR2 ANQGSEA, per germline. With V trimmed by 4 bases and J by 1 base, 16 bases remained unmatched. This CDR3 comprises 18 residues. CDR3 sequence: CSVGSWGLAGVGSYEQYF. Written as DNA, the CDR3 is TGCAGCGTTGGGAGTTGGGGGCTAGCGGGAGTAGGGTCCTACGAGCAGTACTTC.

This clonotype was counted at least ten times. V usage is TRBV7-2 and J usage is TRBJ2-1, with D possibly matching TRBD2 (6 bases). CDR1 SGHTA and CDR2 FQGNSA come from the germline V gene. Trimming stripped 4 bases from V and 5 bases from J, with 15 bases between. This CDR3 region has 15 residues. CDR3 sequence (DNA): TGTGCCAGCAGCTCTCCGTGGAGGGCCCACAATGAGCAGTTCTTC. Amino acid sequence: CASSSPWRAHNEQFF.

This clonotype occurred many times. The J gene is TRBJ2-2, the V gene TRBV19; 16 bases line up with TRBD2. J lost 6 bases, V lost 5 bases, and 9 bases had no gene match. There are 18 residues in the CDR3. Germline lookup yields CDR1 LNHDA and CDR2 SQIVND (reference sequence). DNA for the CDR3: TGTGCCAGTAGTCTATGGCCGGGACTAGCGGGAGGGTCCGGGGAGCTGTTTTTT. Protein product: CASSLWPGLAGGSGELFF.